This TCR beta chain was sequenced for a study of OX40 agonist ivuxolimab in advanced cancers. Turning to the study itself: Three patients showed partial responses: one hepatocellular carcinoma and two cutaneous melanoma cases. Study-wide points: Clones of CD4+ and CD8+ blood T cells grew by week 6 at doses of 0.1 to 3.0 mg/kg.

Profiled with immunoSEQ multiplex PCR; TCRdb holds only in-frame clones, not every one. Of 90,000 to 100,000 clones in the sample, about 90% were seen once. Note on this clone: The antigen is undetermined.

V gave up 4 bases and J gave up 2 bases; unmatched junction bases: 8. CDR1 and CDR2 from the germline V gene are MGHDK and SYGVNS. CDR3 length equals 15 residues. The clonotype originates from an adult with an advanced solid tumor such as melanoma, head and neck, liver or kidney cancer. The specimen comprised CD4+ or CD8+ T cells sorted from blood, sampled in a trial of the OX40 agonist ivuxolimab. V and J are TRBV25-1 and TRBJ2-7; 7 nucleotides match TRBD1. The CDR3 DNA reads as TGTGCCAGCAGTGGAACCAACACAGGGGCCTACGAGCAGTACTTC. The encoded protein is CASSGTNTGAYEQYF.